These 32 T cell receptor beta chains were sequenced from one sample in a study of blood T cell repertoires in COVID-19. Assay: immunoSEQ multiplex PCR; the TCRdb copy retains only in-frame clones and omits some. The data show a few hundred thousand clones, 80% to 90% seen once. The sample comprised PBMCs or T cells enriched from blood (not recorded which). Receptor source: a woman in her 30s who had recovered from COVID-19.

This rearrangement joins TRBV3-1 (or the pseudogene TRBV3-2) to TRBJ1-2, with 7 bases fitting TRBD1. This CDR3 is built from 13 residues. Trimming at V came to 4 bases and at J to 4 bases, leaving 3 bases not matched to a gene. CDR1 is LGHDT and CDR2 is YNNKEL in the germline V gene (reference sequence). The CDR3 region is CASSRGQTYGYTF. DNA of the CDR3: TGTGCCAGCAGCCGGGGACAGACCTATGGCTACACCTTC.

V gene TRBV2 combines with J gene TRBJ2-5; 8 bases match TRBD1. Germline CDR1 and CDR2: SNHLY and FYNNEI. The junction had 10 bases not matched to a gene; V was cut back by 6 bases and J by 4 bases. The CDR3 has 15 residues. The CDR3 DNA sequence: TGTGCCAGCAGGCCCGGACAGGGTAGAGGAGAGACCCAGTACTTC. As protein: CASRPGQGRGETQYF.

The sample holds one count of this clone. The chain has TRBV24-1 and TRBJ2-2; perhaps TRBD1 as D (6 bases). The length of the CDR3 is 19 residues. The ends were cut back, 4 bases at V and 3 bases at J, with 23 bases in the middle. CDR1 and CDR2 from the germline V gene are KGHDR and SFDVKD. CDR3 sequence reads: CATSDPTHRQEEHTGELFF. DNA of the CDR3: TGTGCCACCAGTGACCCTACCCATCGACAGGAGGAACACACCGGGGAGCTGTTTTTT.

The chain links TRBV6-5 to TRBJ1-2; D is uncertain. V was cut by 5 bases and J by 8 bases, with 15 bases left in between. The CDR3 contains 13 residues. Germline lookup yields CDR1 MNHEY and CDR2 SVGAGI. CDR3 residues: CASSTGITRGYTF. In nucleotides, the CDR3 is TGTGCCAGCAGTACCGGGATAACAAGGGGCTACACCTTC.

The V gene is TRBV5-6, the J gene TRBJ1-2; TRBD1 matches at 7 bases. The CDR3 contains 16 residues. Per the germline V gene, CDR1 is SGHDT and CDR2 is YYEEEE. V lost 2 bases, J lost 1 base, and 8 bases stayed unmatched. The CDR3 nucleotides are TGTGCCAGCAGCTTATTGACAGGGCGAGGTAACTATGGCTACACCTTC. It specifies CASSLLTGRGNYGYTF.

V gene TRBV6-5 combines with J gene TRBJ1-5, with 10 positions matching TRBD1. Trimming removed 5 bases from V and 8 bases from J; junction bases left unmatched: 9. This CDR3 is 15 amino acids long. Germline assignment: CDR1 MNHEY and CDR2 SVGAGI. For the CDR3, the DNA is TGTGCCAGCAGTACGGGACAGGGGTGGGTAGAGCCCCAGCATTTT. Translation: CASSTGQGWVEPQHF.

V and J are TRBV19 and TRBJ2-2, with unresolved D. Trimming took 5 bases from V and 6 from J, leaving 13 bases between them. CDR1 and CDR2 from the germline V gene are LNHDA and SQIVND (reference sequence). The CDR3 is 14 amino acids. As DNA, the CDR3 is TGTGCCAGTAGTCCTAGTTTAGGCGCCGGGGAGCTGTTTTTT. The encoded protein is CASSPSLGAGELFF.

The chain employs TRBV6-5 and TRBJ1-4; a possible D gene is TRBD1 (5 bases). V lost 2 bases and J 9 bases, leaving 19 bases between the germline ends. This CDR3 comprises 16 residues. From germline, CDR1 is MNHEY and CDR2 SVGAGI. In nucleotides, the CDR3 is TGTGCCAGCAGTTACCACCTAGGAGGGGAAGGGAAAAAACTGTTTTTT. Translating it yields CASSYHLGGEGKKLFF.

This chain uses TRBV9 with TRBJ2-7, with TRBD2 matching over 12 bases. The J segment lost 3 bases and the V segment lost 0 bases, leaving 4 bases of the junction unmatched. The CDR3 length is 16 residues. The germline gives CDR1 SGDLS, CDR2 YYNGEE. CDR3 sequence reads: CASSVGLAGEDYEQYF. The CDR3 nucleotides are TGTGCCAGCAGCGTAGGACTAGCGGGAGAGGACTACGAGCAGTACTTC.

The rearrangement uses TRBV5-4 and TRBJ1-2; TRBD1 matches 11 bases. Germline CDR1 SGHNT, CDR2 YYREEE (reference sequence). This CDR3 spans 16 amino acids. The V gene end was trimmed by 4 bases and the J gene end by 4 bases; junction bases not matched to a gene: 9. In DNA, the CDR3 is TGTGCCAGCAGCATACGGACAGGGGGCGGATCCTATGGCTACACCTTC. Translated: CASSIRTGGGSYGYTF.

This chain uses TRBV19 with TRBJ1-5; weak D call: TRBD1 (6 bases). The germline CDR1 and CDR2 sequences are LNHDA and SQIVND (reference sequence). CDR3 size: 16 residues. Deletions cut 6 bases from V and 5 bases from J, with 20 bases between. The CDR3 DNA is TGTGCCAGTAGCCGAGTTCCTGGCAGGGGCGATCAGCCCCAGCATTTT. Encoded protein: CASSRVPGRGDQPQHF.

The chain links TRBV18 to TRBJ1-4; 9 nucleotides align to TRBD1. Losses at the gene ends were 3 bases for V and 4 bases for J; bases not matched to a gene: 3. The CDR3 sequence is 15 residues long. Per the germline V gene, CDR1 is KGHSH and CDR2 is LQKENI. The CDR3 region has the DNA TGTGCCAGCTCACCTGGGGGACAGGGTAATGAAAAACTGTTTTTT. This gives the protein CASSPGGQGNEKLFF. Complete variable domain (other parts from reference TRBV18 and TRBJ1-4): NAGVMQNPRHLVRRRGQEARLRCSPMKGHSHVYWYRQLPEEGLKFMVYLQKENIIDESGMPKERFSAEFPKEGPSILRIQQVVRGDSAAYFCASSPGGQGNEKLFFGSGTQLSVL.

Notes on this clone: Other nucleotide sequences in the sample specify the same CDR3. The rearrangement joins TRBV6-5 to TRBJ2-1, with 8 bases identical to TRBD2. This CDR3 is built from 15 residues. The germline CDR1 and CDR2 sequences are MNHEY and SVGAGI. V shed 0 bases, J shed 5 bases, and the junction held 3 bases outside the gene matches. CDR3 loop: CASSYSSGGDNEQFF. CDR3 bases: TGTGCCAGCAGTTACTCTTCGGGGGGGGACAATGAGCAGTTCTTC.

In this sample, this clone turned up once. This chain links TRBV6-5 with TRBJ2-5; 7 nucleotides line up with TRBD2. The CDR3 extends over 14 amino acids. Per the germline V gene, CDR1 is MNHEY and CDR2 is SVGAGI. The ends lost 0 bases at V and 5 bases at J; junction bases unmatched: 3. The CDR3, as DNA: TGTGCCAGCAGTTACTCGAGCGGGATGGAGACCCAGTACTTC. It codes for CASSYSSGMETQYF.

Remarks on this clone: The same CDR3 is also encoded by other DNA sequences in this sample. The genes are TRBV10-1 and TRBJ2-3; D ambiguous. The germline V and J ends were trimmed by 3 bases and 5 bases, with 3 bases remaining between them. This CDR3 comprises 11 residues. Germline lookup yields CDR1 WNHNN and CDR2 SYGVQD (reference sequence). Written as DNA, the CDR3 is TGCGCCAGCAGTGATAGAGATACGCAGTATTTT. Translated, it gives CASSDRDTQYF.

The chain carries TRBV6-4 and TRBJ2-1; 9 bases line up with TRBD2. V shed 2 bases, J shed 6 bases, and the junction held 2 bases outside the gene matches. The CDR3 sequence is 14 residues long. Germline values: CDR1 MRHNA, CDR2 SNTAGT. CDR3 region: CASSDGRGGNEQFF. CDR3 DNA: TGTGCCAGCAGTGACGGGCGGGGGGGCAATGAGCAGTTCTTC.

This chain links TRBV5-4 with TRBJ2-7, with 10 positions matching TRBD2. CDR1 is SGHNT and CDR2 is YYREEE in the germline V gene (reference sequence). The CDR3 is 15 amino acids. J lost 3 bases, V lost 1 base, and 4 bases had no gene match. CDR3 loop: CASSLPGTSVYEQYF. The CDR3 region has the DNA TGTGCCAGCAGCTTGCCCGGGACTAGCGTCTACGAGCAGTACTTC. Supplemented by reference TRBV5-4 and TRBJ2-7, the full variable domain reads ETGVTQSPTHLIKTRGQQVTLRCSSQSGHNTVSWYQQALGQGPQFIFQYYREEENGRGNFPPRFSGLQFPNYSSELNVNALELDDSALYLCASSLPGTSVYEQYFGPGTRLTVT.

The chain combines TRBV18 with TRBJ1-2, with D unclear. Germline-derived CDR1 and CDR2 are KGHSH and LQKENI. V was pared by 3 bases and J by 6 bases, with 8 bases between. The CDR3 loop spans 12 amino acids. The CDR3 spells CASSPEINGYTF. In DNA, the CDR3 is TGTGCCAGCTCACCCGAGATTAATGGCTACACCTTC.

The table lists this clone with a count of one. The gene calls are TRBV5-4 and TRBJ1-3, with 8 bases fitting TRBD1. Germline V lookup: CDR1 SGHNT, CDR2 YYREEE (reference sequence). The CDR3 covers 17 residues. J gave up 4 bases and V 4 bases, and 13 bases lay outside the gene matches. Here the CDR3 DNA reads TGTGCCAGCAGCGCCTCAACCCAGGGGGCAAGGGGAAACACCATATATTTT. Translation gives CASSASTQGARGNTIYF.

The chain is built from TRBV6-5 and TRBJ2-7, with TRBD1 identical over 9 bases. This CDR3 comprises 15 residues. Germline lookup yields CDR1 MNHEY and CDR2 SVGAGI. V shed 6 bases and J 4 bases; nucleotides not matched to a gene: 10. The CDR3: CASRSNPGQGYEQYF. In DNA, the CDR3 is TGTGCCAGCAGATCAAACCCGGGACAGGGTTACGAGCAGTACTTC.

The DNA for the CDR3 is TGTGCCAGCAGTTCTGGAACCGGGACTCCTTTTGTTGAGCAGTTCTTC. Amino acid sequence: CASSSGTGTPFVEQFF. This chain uses TRBV6-5 with TRBJ2-1; the D gene is possibly TRBD2 (6 bases). V gave up 4 bases and J gave up 9 bases, with 22 bases separating them. CDR1 and CDR2 from the germline V gene are MNHEY and SVGAGI. The CDR3 has 16 residues.

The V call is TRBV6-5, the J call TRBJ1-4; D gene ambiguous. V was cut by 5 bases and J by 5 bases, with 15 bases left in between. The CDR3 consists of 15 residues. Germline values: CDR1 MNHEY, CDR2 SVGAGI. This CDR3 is CASSPSGVANEKLFF. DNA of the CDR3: TGTGCCAGCAGTCCCTCCGGGGTCGCGAATGAAAAACTGTTTTTT.

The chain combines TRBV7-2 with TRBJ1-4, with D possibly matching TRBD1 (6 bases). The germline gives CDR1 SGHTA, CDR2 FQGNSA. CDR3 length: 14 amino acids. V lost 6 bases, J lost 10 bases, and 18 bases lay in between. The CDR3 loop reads CASRPGEGWGKLFF. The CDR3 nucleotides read TGTGCCAGCAGGCCAGGGGAGGGATGGGGAAAACTGTTTTTT.

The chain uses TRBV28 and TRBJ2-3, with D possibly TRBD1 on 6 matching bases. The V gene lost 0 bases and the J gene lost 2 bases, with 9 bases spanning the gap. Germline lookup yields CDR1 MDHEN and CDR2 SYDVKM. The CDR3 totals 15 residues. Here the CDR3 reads CASSLWTGNTDTQYF. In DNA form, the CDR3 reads TGTGCCAGCAGTTTATGGACAGGCAACACAGATACGCAGTATTTT.

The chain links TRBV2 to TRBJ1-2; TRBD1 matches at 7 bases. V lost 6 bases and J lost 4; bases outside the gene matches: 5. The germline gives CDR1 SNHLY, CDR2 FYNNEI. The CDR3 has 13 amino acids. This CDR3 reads CASRLTGTYGYTF. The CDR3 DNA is TGTGCCAGCAGGTTGACAGGGACCTATGGCTACACCTTC. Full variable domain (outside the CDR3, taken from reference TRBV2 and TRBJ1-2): EPEVTQTPSHQVTQMGQEVILRCVPISNHLYFYWYRQILGQKVEFLVSFYNNEISEKSEIFDDQFSVERPDGSNFTLKIRSTKLEDSAMYFCASRLTGTYGYTFGSGTRLTVV.

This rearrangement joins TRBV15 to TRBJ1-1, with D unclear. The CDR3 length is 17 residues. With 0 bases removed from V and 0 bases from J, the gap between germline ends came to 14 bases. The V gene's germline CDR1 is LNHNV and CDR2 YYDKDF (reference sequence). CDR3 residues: CATSRDLYVDLNTEAFF. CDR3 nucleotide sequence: TGTGCCACCAGCAGAGATCTATATGTCGATTTGAACACTGAAGCTTTCTTT.

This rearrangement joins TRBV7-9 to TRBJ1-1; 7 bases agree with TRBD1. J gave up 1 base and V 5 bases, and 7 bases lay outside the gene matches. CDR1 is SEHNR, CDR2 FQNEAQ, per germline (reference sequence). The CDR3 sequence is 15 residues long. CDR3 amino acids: CASSRQGPANTEAFF. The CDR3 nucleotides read TGTGCCAGCAGCCGACAGGGTCCAGCGAACACTGAAGCTTTCTTT.

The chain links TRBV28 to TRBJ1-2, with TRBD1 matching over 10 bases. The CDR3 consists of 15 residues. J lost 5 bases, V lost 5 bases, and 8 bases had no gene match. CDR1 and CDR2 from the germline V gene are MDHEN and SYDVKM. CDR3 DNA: TGTGCCAGCAGTCCTACGGGACAGGGGTTTTATGGCTACACCTTC. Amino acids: CASSPTGQGFYGYTF.

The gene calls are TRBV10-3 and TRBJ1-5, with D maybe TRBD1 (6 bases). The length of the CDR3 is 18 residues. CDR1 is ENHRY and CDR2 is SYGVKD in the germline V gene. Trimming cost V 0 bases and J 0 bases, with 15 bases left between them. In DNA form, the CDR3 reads TGTGCCATCAGTGAGTCGATTAAGGGGGGGTATAGCAATCAGCCCCAGCATTTT. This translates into CAISESIKGGYSNQPQHF.

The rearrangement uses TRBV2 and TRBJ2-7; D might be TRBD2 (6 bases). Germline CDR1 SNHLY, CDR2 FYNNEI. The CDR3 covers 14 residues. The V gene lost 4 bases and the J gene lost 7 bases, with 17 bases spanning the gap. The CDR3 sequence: CASSAIGGRGEQYF. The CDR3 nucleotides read TGTGCCAGCAGTGCTATAGGAGGGAGAGGGGAGCAGTACTTC.

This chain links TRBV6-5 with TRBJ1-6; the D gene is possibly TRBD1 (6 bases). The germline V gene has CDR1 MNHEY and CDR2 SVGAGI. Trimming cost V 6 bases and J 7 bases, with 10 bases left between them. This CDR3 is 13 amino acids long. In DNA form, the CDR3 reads TGTGCCAGCAGCCCAGGGGTCAATTCACCCCTCCACTTT. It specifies CASSPGVNSPLHF.

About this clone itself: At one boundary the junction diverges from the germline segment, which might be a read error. For the CDR3, the DNA is TGCGCCAGCAGCCGCCGGGACTCCGACAATGAGCAGTTCTTC. Amino acids: CASSRRDSDNEQFF. This chain joins TRBV4-1 and TRBJ2-1; TRBD2 is a possible D gene (6 bases). CDR3 length equals 14 residues. Germline lookup yields CDR1 MGHRA and CDR2 YSYEKL.